This TCR beta chain was identified in a study of cytomegalovirus exposure and HLA in healthy donors (dated by TCRdb to between 2016 and 2019). With regard to the full study: An earlier analysis of a few hundred of the donors reported about 280 Gb of sequence data and 117 million unique TCR beta sequences obtained from about 200 million T cells. Approximately 300 gigabases of sequencing data and around 80 million unique TCR sequences made up an early release that covered about 640 HLA-typed donors. Among the roughly 390 genotyped donors, around 81% belonged to the genetic ancestry cluster associated with self-reported Caucasian donors. The study aimed to test whether cataloging public T cell receptors could reveal signatures of past pathogen exposure. The T cell repertoires of around 670 subjects were profiled by immunosequencing and related to cytomegalovirus serostatus. Along with the approximately 670-subject first cohort, a separate validation cohort of 120 different subjects was used. To predict cytomegalovirus infection status, the study brought together high-throughput TCR immunosequencing, statistical association of individual TCRs with disease status, and machine learning. A later analysis re-analyzed previously published TCR beta repertoires from roughly 690 donors and added high-resolution HLA genotyping to study TCR occurrence patterns. Rather than drawing on any new phenotypic data, the later analysis identified candidate immune exposures from TCR beta sequences and the way those sequences occurred across donors. An earlier analysis of a few hundred of the donors applied high-throughput TCR beta sequencing to assess whether each TCR beta V gene segment acted as functional or pseudogenic. Alongside the repertoire data, information on donor age, sex, ethnicity and CMV serostatus was compiled. A later genetic analysis took genome-wide SNP genotypes for about three fifths of the 666 donors and used that subset as a discovery cohort. All discovery cohort repertoires had been generated using a single sequencing platform. HLA typing included class I and class II loci at four-digit resolution. Typing coverage differed by locus: A, B, C, DRB1 and DQB1 were typed in about 620-630 donors, DQA1 in roughly 500, DPA1 in some 570, and DPB1 in around 440. A handful of DR-DQ haplotypes were handled as single units for association and clustering because linkage in the cohort was strong. On average, 235,054 unique TCR beta nucleotide sequences were sequenced per donor among a few hundred genotyped donors of the cohort, with 15% to 20% of those sequences being non-productive.

Measured from the cysteine to the phenylalanine, the CDR3 is 15 residues long. Only the CDR3 part of the read is kept: 45 bases, read in frame from the first base. V ends up 0 bases short and J 7 bases short, with an unmatched junction base count of 4. In the germline V gene (reference sequence), CDR1 corresponds to SGHKS and CDR2 to YYEKEE. On this clone itself: There is no known antigen for this receptor. It has no much larger one-base neighbor in the sample; base qualities were not kept.

Preparation of the library involved the immunoSEQ multiplex PCR assay. For the multiplex PCR, a mixture combining 60 forward primers for TCR Vbeta segments and 13 reverse primers for TCR Jbeta segments was used. A multiplex PCR assay on genomic DNA amplified the CDR3 region of rearranged TCR beta genes. Amplified TCR beta libraries were sequenced as 87-base-pair reads on the Illumina HiSeq System. From the authors' description of their analysis: A later analysis counted some 80 million unique TCR beta chains across the 700 or so repertoires, and around 12 million of these chains were shared by at least two donors. A nearest-neighbor algorithm error-corrected the raw reads and collapsed the reads into unique sequences, merging closely related sequences to remove PCR and sequencing errors. Alignment of CDR3 sequences to IMGT reference sequences was used to assign V, D and J gene segments. Each retained sequence needed at least a six-nucleotide match to both a V gene segment and a J gene segment. Rearrangements were classified as productive when the CDR3 lacked stop codons and remained in frame with V and J, and all other rearrangements were classified as non-productive. Following IMGT convention, CDR3 was defined as the stretch from the second conserved V-encoded cysteine up to the conserved J-encoded phenylalanine. The earlier analysis of more than 450 of the donors excluded sequences that lacked an unambiguous match to a single V gene segment. An earlier analysis of several hundred of the donors called V segments functional above 56.7% productive rearrangements and segregating when the between-donor standard deviation exceeded 5%. A statistical classification framework was built for diagnosing cytomegalovirus status from the catalog of TCR beta chain sequences. In a later analysis, V and J genes were assigned by comparing TCR nucleotide sequences against IMGT/GENE-DB human TR gene sequences. In a later analysis, CDR3 sequences and most-parsimonious VDJ recombination scenarios were assigned using the TCRdist pipeline. In a later analysis, every TCR beta chain was defined by the combination of its CDR3 amino acid sequence and its V-gene family, and reads without a unique V-gene family were dropped. A later analysis removed over 500 highly shared, low-generation-probability nucleotide sequences to deal with suspected cross-contamination and a sequencing artifact. A later analysis calculated a clonal expansion index for each public chain from normalized within-repertoire ranks of inferred template counts. Generation probabilities in a later analysis came from a VDJ recombination model fitted to out-of-frame rearrangements, and those results were checked against IGoR. Hypergeometric tests were used in a later analysis to score TCR-TCR, TCR-HLA and TCR-CMV co-occurrence, with a repertoire-size bias correction applied to the TCR pairs. To estimate false discovery rates, a later analysis permuted the HLA or CMV assignments 20 times. A later analysis grouped co-occurring TCRs with DBSCAN, adding TCRdist sequence similarity when clustering within HLA-allele-positive subsets. Repertoires with fewer than 30,000 or more than 120,000 public chains, plus five repertoires with anomalous nucleotide sharing, were excluded from co-occurrence clustering. Drawn from immuneACCESS, this table holds only the in-frame rearrangements with V and J called that TCRdb kept. Clones are partly lost; checked studies trace under half to an unresolved V gene and leave the rest unexplained. Clone size and V and J calls were adopted from that table, with D and trimming inferred from the DNA. A total of 85,000 to 100,000 clones appear in this sample, 79% of them only once. Roughly 3.8% of the sample is in the top ten clones.

Study-level results and caveats: A later genetic analysis reported fewer N-insertions in productive TCRs among donors in an Asian-associated ancestry cluster than the approximately 670-donor mean. A cluster of highly shared sequence variants was judged likely to be a technical artifact of the sequencing pipeline. HLA typing was unavailable for some donors at each locus, so association tests used only the typed subset. Presence/absence analyses assumed roughly uniform sequencing depth across donors, an assumption that may not hold. This cohort had only TCR beta chains sequenced, and the lack of alpha or paired-chain data limited which features could be detected. The only immune exposure information available for the cohort was CMV serostatus. Some IMGT-functional V segments, including TRBV6-2 and TRBV6-3, could not be distinguished by the 87-base-pair reads and were therefore excluded. Across donors, most TCR sequences were observed very rarely, whereas some public TCRs were present in many individuals. A later analysis found that HLA-associated TCR beta chains were more clonally expanded and had lower generation probabilities than equally common non-associated chains. In an earlier analysis of around 600 of the donors, most TCR beta V segments were observed in productive rearrangements about 90% or about 30% of the time, broadly matching IMGT annotations. Most CMV-associated TCR beta chains appeared to be HLA-restricted in a later analysis, and the HLA associations seemed to be driven largely by CMV exposure. A total of roughly 160 TCR beta chains were listed by the study as associated with cytomegalovirus. The classifier was reported to diagnose cytomegalovirus status with high specificity and sensitivity in both the original cohort and the validation cohort. When HLA alleles, especially DR and DQ, strongly co-occurred, attributing TCR associations to individual alleles was difficult. In a later analysis, TCR association rates were found to vary across HLA loci, with the most associated TCRs seen for DRB1 alleles and the fewest for HLA-C alleles. According to the authors, the approach could potentially be generalized to other disease states and immunological phenotypes. In a later analysis, around 15,000 TCR beta sequences were associated with specific HLA alleles at a false discovery rate of 0.05. A further reported finding was that TCR beta sequences accurately predicted the HLA-A and HLA-B alleles for most subjects in the first cohort. Correlated functional status among segregating V segments might reflect linkage disequilibrium, but an unknown experimental factor could not be ruled out. In vitro tests confirmed that three of the cytomegalovirus-associated TCR beta chains recognize cytomegalovirus antigens. A later genetic analysis associated a missense DCLRE1C variant with V-gene and J-gene trimming of TCR beta chains, and an independent cohort replicated the association. A later analysis reported that several top co-occurrence clusters appeared linked to parvovirus B19, influenza, CMV and Epstein-Barr virus. The earlier analysis of 587 of the donors excluded 15 to 20 rarely observed V segments, including chromosome 9 orphons, because counts were too low.

In total, approximately 690 healthy bone marrow donors made up the cohort. At the time of sampling, all cohort members were nominally healthy, though unrecorded immune exposures were likely present. The donor was CMV seronegative and belonged to the group of 380 or so seronegative cohort members. A peripheral blood sample was collected from each donor, and TCR beta sequencing was performed on peripheral blood mononuclear cells. Genomic DNA extraction from the blood cell samples was performed with the Qiagen DNeasy Blood Extraction Kit. The chain joins TRBV5-5 to TRBJ1-4, and 9 bases in between align with TRBD1. The source material was PBMCs. The receptor was isolated from a woman aged 40-49 years in good health and CMV-seronegative. The CDR3 is CASSLEGTGTEKLFF. The DNA reads as follows: TGTGCCAGCAGCTTGGAAGGGACAGGGACTGAAAAACTGTTTTTT. Here the CDR3 is joined to the reference TRBV5-5 and TRBJ1-4 genes, and the full variable domain is: DAGVTQSPTHLIKTRGQQVTLRCSPISGHKSVSWYQQVLGQGPQFIFQYYEKEERGRGNFPDRFSARQFPNYSSELNVNALLLGDSALYLCASSLEGTGTEKLFFGSGTQLSVL.